These 27 T cell receptor beta chains originate from one sample sequenced in a study of early T cells in non-severe SARS-CoV-2 infection. A single record per CDR3 protein comes from TCRdb applying MiXCR to the 5' RACE reads. This table holds 30,000 to 35,000 distinct CDR3 sequences, roughly 4.5% found once. Sample: whole blood. All receptors derive from an adult who was a healthcare worker with PCR-confirmed SARS-CoV-2 infection or an uninfected control (not recorded which).

The V and J genes are TRBV28 and TRBJ2-7; D gene uncertain. The CDR3 extends over 14 amino acids. V lost 2 bases, J lost 0 bases, and 8 bases lay in between. From germline, CDR1 is MDHEN and CDR2 SYDVKM. In DNA form, the CDR3 reads TGTGCCAGCAGTTTAGGACGGAGCTCCTACGAGCAGTACTTC. Translating gives CASSLGRSSYEQYF.

The table lists this clonotype with many counts. The chain recombines TRBV9 with TRBJ1-1; possibly TRBD1 for D (6 bases). In germline, CDR1 is SGDLS, CDR2 YYNGEE. V gave up 3 bases and J gave up 0 bases, with 9 bases separating them. This CDR3 has 14 residues. The DNA of the CDR3 is TGTGCCAGCAGCGCCCGGACAGTGAACACTGAAGCTTTCTTT. Translated, it gives CASSARTVNTEAFF. The full variable domain, completed using reference TRBV9 and TRBJ1-1, is DSGVTQTPKHLITATGQRVTLRCSPRSGDLSVYWYQQSLDQGLQFLIQYYNGEERAKGNILERFSAQQFPDLHSELNLSSLELGDSALYFCASSARTVNTEAFFGQGTRLTVV.

This clonotype was seen repeatedly, ten times or more. The rearrangement joins TRBV24-1 to TRBJ2-1; D possibly uses TRBD1 or TRBD2 (5 bases each). Germline values: CDR1 KGHDR, CDR2 SFDVKD. V was trimmed by 3 bases and J by 0 bases, leaving 14 bases between them. This CDR3 is built from 17 residues. CDR3 DNA sequence: TGTGCCACCAGTGATCGTCGGGGCCTGAGCTCCTACAATGAGCAGTTCTTC. Its translation: CATSDRRGLSSYNEQFF.

This clonotype was counted ten times or more. The chain uses TRBV28 and TRBJ1-1; a weak D match, TRBD1 (6 bases). Germline CDR1 reads MDHEN; CDR2 reads SYDVKM. This CDR3 is 13 amino acids long. The ends were cut back, 9 bases at V and 6 bases at J, with 17 bases in the middle. The CDR3 DNA is TGTGCCAGTATAGGACAGCCTGACGCTGAAGCTTTCTTT. Protein sequence: CASIGQPDAEAFF.

This clonotype was counted many times. V is TRBV28 and J is TRBJ1-6; maybe TRBD1 (5 bases). CDR1 is MDHEN, CDR2 SYDVKM, per germline. This CDR3 is 13 amino acids long. Trimming pared 7 bases from V and 6 bases from J, leaving 10 bases between. The CDR3 spells CASKGRINSPLHF. The CDR3 bases are TGTGCCAGCAAGGGGCGGATTAATTCACCCCTCCACTTT.

The rearrangement links TRBV5-6 to TRBJ2-1; possible D gene TRBD1, 6 bases. Looked up from germline, CDR1 is SGHDT and CDR2 is YYEEEE. V was clipped by 0 bases and J by 8 bases, with 12 bases between them. The CDR3 is 14 residues long. CDR3 bases: TGTGCCAGCAGCTTGGGTCCAGGGGTTGATGAGCAGTTCTTC. Residues: CASSLGPGVDEQFF.

This clonotype was counted between two and nine times. The chain recombines TRBV4-3 with TRBJ1-4; D unresolved. CDR3 length equals 14 residues. The germline V and J ends were trimmed by 0 bases and 7 bases, with 9 bases remaining between them. CDR1 is LGHNA, CDR2 YSLEER, per germline. Written as DNA, the CDR3 is TGCGCCAGCAGCCAAGATAGGTACGCTGAAAAACTGTTTTTT. Encoded protein: CASSQDRYAEKLFF.

V gene TRBV3-1 combines with J gene TRBJ1-2, with 7 bases aligning to TRBD1. CDR1 and CDR2 (germline): LGHDT, YNNKEL (reference sequence). Trimming took 4 bases from V and 6 from J; bases not matched to a gene: 8. This CDR3 spans 14 amino acids. CDR3 loop: CASSLGQLRNGYTF. In DNA form, the CDR3 reads TGTGCCAGCAGCCTGGGACAGCTACGGAATGGCTACACCTTC.

The chain joins TRBV2 to TRBJ1-6; D not resolved. V was cut by 6 bases and J by 7 bases, with 13 bases left in between. The CDR3 has 14 residues. Germline V gene sequence: CDR1 SNHLY, CDR2 FYNNEI. Written as DNA, the CDR3 is TGTGCCAGCAGGCCGACGGGTACCAATTCACCCCTCCACTTT. It codes for CASRPTGTNSPLHF. The full variable domain, completed using reference TRBV2 and TRBJ1-6, is EPEVTQTPSHQVTQMGQEVILRCVPISNHLYFYWYRQILGQKVEFLVSFYNNEISEKSEIFDDQFSVERPDGSNFTLKIRSTKLEDSAMYFCASRPTGTNSPLHFGNGTRLTVT.

The V gene is TRBV5-5, the J gene TRBJ1-2; 12 bases are shared with TRBD1. The germline V gene encodes CDR1 SGHKS and CDR2 YYEKEE (reference sequence). V was pared by 1 base and J by 4 bases, with 5 bases of the junction left unmatched. This CDR3 contains 16 residues. CDR3 sequence reads: CASSLLGTGGIYGYTF. In DNA form, the CDR3 reads TGTGCCAGCAGCTTGCTGGGGACAGGGGGCATCTATGGCTACACCTTC.

At least ten counts were recorded for this clonotype. One end of the junction is discordant with germline, which a read error may explain. The rearrangement links TRBV28 to TRBJ2-6; 11 bases line up with TRBD1. From germline, CDR1 is MDHEN and CDR2 SYDVKM. The CDR3 contains 17 residues. CDR3 sequence reads: CASSFWDRGSGANVLIF. The CDR3 coding sequence is TGTGCCAGCAGTTTCTGGGACAGGGGGTCAGGGGCCAACGTCCTGATTTTC.

This clonotype was seen only a few times. The chain uses TRBV3-1 and TRBJ2-3; 11 bases map to TRBD2. The CDR3 is 16 amino acids. V lost 4 bases to trimming and J lost 0 bases; unmatched junction nucleotides: 3. Germline assignment: CDR1 LGHDT and CDR2 YNNKEL (reference sequence). The CDR3 loop reads CASSLRTSGSTDTQYF. CDR3 in DNA: TGTGCCAGCAGCCTCCGGACTAGCGGGAGCACAGATACGCAGTATTTT.

At least ten counts were recorded for this clonotype. The V gene is TRBV19, the J gene TRBJ2-2; TRBD2 matches at 8 bases. The J segment lost 2 bases and the V segment lost 6 bases, leaving 8 bases of the junction unmatched. Germline CDR1 is LNHDA and CDR2 is SQIVND (reference sequence). CDR3 length: 16 residues. The CDR3 loop reads CASRKVAGRNTGELFF. Written as DNA, the CDR3 is TGTGCCAGTAGAAAGGTAGCGGGGAGAAACACCGGGGAGCTGTTTTTT.

In this sample, this clonotype turned up many times. The genes are TRBV11-2 and TRBJ2-7; 12 bases fit TRBD2. CDR1 and CDR2 from the germline V gene are SGHAT and FQNNGV. The CDR3 totals 15 residues. Germline trimming cut 5 bases from V and 2 bases from J; bases unmatched to any gene: 4. As DNA, the CDR3 is TGTGCCAGCAGCCCAGGACTAGCGGGGACCTACGAGCAGTACTTC. Translated, it gives CASSPGLAGTYEQYF. The full variable domain, rest sourced from reference TRBV11-2 and TRBJ2-7, is EAGVAQSPRYKIIEKRQSVAFWCNPISGHATLYWYQQILGQGPKLLIQFQNNGVVDDSQLPKDRFSAERLKGVDSTLKIQPAKLEDSAVYLCASSPGLAGTYEQYFGPGTRLTVT.

This clonotype was seen ten or more times. The chain couples TRBV6-6 to TRBJ1-1; 8 bases align to TRBD1. J gave up 5 bases and V 6 bases, and 2 bases lay outside the gene matches. This CDR3 region has 12 residues. The germline V gene encodes CDR1 MNHNY and CDR2 SVGAGI (reference sequence). CDR3 DNA sequence: TGTGCCAGCAGGGACAGGGTGACTGAAGCTTTCTTT. Protein sequence: CASRDRVTEAFF.

This clonotype was detected once. The chain is built from TRBV2 and TRBJ1-1; TRBD1 agrees at 8 bases. CDR1 SNHLY and CDR2 FYNNEI come from the germline V gene. J lost 2 bases, V lost 7 bases, and 6 bases had no gene match. This CDR3 is built from 14 residues. The CDR3 coding sequence is TGTGCCAGCATTTTACAGGGGGGAAACACTGAAGCTTTCTTT. Residues: CASILQGGNTEAFF.

This clonotype appeared many times. The gene calls are TRBV7-2 and TRBJ2-3; D unclear. V was trimmed by 7 bases and J by 1 base, leaving 18 bases between them. Germline V CDR1 and CDR2: SGHTA, FQGNSA. CDR3 size: 16 residues. In DNA, the CDR3 is TGTGCCAGCACCCTTCCAGCTGTCTCCCGCACAGATACGCAGTATTTT. Residues: CASTLPAVSRTDTQYF.

The J gene is TRBJ2-5, the V gene TRBV7-2; no definite D call. Germline CDR1 and CDR2: SGHTA and FQGNSA. This CDR3 comprises 11 residues. V lost 0 bases, J lost 4 bases, and 0 bases lay in between. The CDR3 spells CASSLAETQYF. Here the CDR3 DNA reads TGTGCCAGCAGCTTAGCAGAGACCCAGTACTTC.

This clonotype appeared many times. This chain uses TRBV4-2 with TRBJ1-4, with D unresolved. Trimming shortened V by 3 bases and J by 3 bases, and 11 bases separated the two germline ends. Germline V lookup: CDR1 LGHNA, CDR2 YNFKEQ. This CDR3 spans 15 amino acids. The CDR3: CASSHDDRSNEKLFF. In DNA, the CDR3 is TGTGCCAGCAGCCACGATGACCGATCTAATGAAAAACTGTTTTTT.

This clonotype was detected only a few times. The chain uses TRBV5-1 and TRBJ2-7; D possibly corresponds to TRBD1 (5 bases). V lost 2 bases to trimming and J lost 4 bases, with 7 bases between them. The CDR3 is 12 amino acids. Per germline, CDR1 SGHRS and CDR2 YFSETQ. The CDR3 reads CASSFQGYEQYF. The CDR3 DNA reads as TGCGCCAGCAGCTTCCAGGGATACGAGCAGTACTTC.

This clonotype was found many times. The chain combines TRBV20-1 with TRBJ1-4, with 8 bases lining up with TRBD1. The CDR3 consists of 14 residues. Trimming removed 6 bases from V and 5 bases from J; junction bases left unmatched: 8. CDR1 is DFQATT, CDR2 SNEGSKA, per germline (reference sequence). This CDR3 reads CSAPDRAWNEKLFF. DNA for the CDR3: TGCAGTGCGCCGGACAGGGCCTGGAATGAAAAACTGTTTTTT.

This clonotype occurred many times. V gene TRBV12-3 or TRBV12-4 combines with J gene TRBJ1-1, with 8 positions matching TRBD1. This CDR3 is 13 amino acids long. V trimming: 5 bases; J trimming: 7 bases; junction bases outside the gene matches: 6. The CDR3 region is CASSPQGAVEAFF. The CDR3 DNA reads as TGTGCCAGCAGTCCGCAGGGGGCGGTTGAAGCTTTCTTT.

In its sample, this clonotype was seen many times. V is TRBV7-2 and J is TRBJ1-1; 7 bases fit TRBD1. V lost 3 bases and J lost 4; bases outside the gene matches: 2. Germline lookup yields CDR1 SGHTA and CDR2 FQGNSA. The CDR3 has 13 amino acids. CDR3 in amino acids: CASSLTGITEAFF. The CDR3 coding sequence is TGTGCCAGCAGCTTGACAGGGATCACTGAAGCTTTCTTT.

The sample holds many counts of this clonotype. J is TRBJ2-1 and V is TRBV20-1, with 7 bases aligning to TRBD2. The CDR3 contains 15 residues. Trimming removed 6 bases from V and 4 bases from J; junction bases left unmatched: 12. Germline loops: CDR1 DFQATT, CDR2 SNEGSKA (reference sequence). CDR3 coding DNA: TGCAGTGCCCCGAGCTCCGGGGGGTCGTACAATGAGCAGTTCTTC. It encodes CSAPSSGGSYNEQFF.

This clonotype has a count of ten or more. V gene TRBV28 combines with J gene TRBJ1-5, with D unresolved. CDR1 is MDHEN and CDR2 is SYDVKM in the germline V gene. Trimming pared 6 bases from V and 7 bases from J, leaving 10 bases between. The CDR3 loop spans 12 amino acids. The DNA of the CDR3 is TGTGCCAGCAGGACAAAATCCCAGCCCCAGCATTTT. This sequence encodes CASRTKSQPQHF.

This clonotype was counted ten times or more. V usage is TRBV11-2 and J usage is TRBJ2-6, with TRBD2 as a possible D gene (5 bases). Germline V gives CDR1 SGHAT, CDR2 FQNNGV. Trimming shortened V by 1 base and J by 0 bases, and 10 bases separated the two germline ends. The CDR3 is 17 residues long. In DNA, the CDR3 is TGTGCCAGCAGCTTAGGGGGAGTACTCTCTGGGGCCAACGTCCTGACTTTC. Translated, it gives CASSLGGVLSGANVLTF.

There are many counts of this clonotype. This chain links TRBV9 with TRBJ2-3; 11 bases are a match to TRBD2. The CDR3 is 15 amino acids. Germline V gives CDR1 SGDLS, CDR2 YYNGEE. V was clipped by 5 bases and J by 6 bases; unmatched bases: 8. The CDR3 coding sequence is TGTGCCAGCAGTTCACTAGCGGGGGCCGGGGATACGCAGTATTTT. It yields the protein CASSSLAGAGDTQYF.